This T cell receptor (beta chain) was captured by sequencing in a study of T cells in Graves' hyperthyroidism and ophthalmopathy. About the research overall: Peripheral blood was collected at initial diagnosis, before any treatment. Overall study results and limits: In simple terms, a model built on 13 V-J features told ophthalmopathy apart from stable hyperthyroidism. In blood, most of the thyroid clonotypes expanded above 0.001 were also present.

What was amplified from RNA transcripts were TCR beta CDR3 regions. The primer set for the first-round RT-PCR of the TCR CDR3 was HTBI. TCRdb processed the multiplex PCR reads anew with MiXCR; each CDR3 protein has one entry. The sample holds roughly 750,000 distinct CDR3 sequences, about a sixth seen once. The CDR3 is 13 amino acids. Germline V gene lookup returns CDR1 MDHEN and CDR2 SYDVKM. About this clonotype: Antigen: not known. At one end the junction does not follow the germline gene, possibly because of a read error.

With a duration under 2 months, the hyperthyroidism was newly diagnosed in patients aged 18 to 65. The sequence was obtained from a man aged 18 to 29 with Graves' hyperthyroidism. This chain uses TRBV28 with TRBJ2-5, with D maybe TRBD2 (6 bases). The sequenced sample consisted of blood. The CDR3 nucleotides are TGTGCCAGCAGTTTACCCTATTCGGGGGAACGGAACTTC. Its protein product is CASSLPYSGERNF.